This TCR beta chain comes out of a study of molecular identifiers for immune sequencing clone quantification. Notes on the study in general: Sizes of highly expanded clones could be underestimated through identical TCRs sharing a barcode.

The CDR3 is 15 residues long. Per the germline V gene, CDR1 is MNHEY and CDR2 is SVGAGI. With 5 bases removed from V and 8 bases from J, the gap between germline ends came to 18 bases. Bulk TCR libraries were made with methods that had been previously described and with listed TCR primers. From the PCR reads, TCRdb called clonotypes with MiXCR, one entry per CDR3 protein. The repertoire consists of some 650,000 distinct CDR3 sequences, with about 20% occurring once and the leading ten covering 0.85% to 0.9%. This clonotype was picked up a small number of times. Its antigen is as yet unknown. The V call is TRBV6-5, the J call TRBJ1-4; D is unclear. The clonotype comes from a human donor in good health. Some libraries in this study had Jurkat cell RNA spiked in. Material: naive CD8+ T cells from blood, with Jurkat cell RNA spiked in. Subset given: FACS-sorted CD8+CD4-CCR7+CD45RA+ naive T cells. The CDR3 loop reads CASSKDPTMDEKLFF. DNA of the CDR3: TGTGCCAGCAGTAAAGATCCAACGATGGACGAAAAACTGTTTTTT.